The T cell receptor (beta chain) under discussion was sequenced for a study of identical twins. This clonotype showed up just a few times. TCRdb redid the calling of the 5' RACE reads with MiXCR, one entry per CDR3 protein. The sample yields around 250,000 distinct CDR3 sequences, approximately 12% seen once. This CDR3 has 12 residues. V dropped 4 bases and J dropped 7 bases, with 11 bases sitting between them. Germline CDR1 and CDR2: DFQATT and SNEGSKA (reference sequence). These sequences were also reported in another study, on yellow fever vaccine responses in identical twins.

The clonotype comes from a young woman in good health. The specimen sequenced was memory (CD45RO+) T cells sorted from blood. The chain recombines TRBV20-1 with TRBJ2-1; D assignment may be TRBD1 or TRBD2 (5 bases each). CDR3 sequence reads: CSATRDVNEQFF. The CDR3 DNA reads TGCAGTGCTACCAGGGACGTGAATGAGCAGTTCTTC.